Given below is one TCR beta chain in context. In TCRdb, the 5' RACE reads were re-called with MiXCR into one record per CDR3 protein. The repertoire includes hundreds of thousands of distinct CDR3 sequences, roughly 28% of them detected once, and roughly 5.5% sits in the top ten. The data were taken from a study of identical twins' blood T cells. This CDR3 is built from 14 residues. V lost 6 bases to trimming and J lost 10 bases, with 21 bases between them. Per the germline V gene, CDR1 is MNHEY and CDR2 is SVGAGI. The sequence derives from a woman aged 18 to 55 in good health. This chain connects TRBV6-5 to TRBJ1-1, with D possibly matching TRBD1 (6 bases). Sequencing input: PBMCs. The CDR3 loop reads CASSPRRGAWLAFF. In DNA form, the CDR3 reads TGTGCCAGCAGCCCTAGGCGGGGGGCATGGTTAGCTTTCTTT.